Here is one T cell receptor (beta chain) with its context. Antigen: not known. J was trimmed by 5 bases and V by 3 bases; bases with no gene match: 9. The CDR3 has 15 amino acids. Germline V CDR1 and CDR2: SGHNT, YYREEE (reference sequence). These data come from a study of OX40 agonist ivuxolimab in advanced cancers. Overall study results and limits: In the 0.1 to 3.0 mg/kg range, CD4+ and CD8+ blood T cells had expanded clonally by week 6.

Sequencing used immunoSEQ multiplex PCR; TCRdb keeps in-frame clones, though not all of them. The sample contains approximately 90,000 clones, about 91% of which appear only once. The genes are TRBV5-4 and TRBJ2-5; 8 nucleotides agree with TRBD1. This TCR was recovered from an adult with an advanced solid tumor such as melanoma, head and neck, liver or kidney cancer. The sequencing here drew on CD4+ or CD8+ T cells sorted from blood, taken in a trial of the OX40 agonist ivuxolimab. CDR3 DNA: TGTGCCAGCAGCTCCCGGACAGGGTGGTACGAGACCCAGTACTTC. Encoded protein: CASSSRTGWYETQYF.